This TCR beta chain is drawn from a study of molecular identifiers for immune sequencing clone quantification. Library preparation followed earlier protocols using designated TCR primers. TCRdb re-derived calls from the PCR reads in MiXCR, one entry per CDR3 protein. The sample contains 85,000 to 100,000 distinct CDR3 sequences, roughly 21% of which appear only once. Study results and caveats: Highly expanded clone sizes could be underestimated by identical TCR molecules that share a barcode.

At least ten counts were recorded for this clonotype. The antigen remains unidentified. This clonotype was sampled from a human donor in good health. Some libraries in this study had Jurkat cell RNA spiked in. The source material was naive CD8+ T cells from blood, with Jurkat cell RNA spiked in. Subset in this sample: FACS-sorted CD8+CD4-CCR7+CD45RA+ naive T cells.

In nucleotides, the CDR3 is TGTGCCACCAGTGATCCGAGAGCGGAGGTACAAGAGACCCAGTACTTC. Encoded protein: CATSDPRAEVQETQYF. This sequence joins TRBV24-1 and TRBJ2-5; possibly TRBD2 for D (5 bases). Germline V gene sequence: CDR1 KGHDR, CDR2 SFDVKD. V dropped 3 bases and J dropped 2 bases, with 15 bases sitting between them. The CDR3 contains 16 residues.